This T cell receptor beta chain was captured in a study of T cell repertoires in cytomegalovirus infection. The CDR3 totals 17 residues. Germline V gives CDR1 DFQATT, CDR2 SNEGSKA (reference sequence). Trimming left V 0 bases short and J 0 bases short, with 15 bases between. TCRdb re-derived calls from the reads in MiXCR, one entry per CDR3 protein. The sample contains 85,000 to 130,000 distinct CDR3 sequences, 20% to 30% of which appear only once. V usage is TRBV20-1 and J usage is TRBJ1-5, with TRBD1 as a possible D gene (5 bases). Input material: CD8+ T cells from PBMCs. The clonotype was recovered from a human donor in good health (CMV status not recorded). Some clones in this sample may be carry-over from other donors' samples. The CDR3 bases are TGCAGTGCTAGAGATGTTAACCGGGACGGTAGCAATCAGCCCCAGCATTTT. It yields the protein CSARDVNRDGSNQPQHF.